This T cell receptor (beta chain) was identified during a study of cytomegalovirus exposure and HLA in healthy donors. In germline, CDR1 is MNHNS, CDR2 SASEGT. Trimming took off 0 bases at V and 3 bases at J, with 14 bases between the two ends. The CDR3 totals 16 residues. Note on this clone: The antigen is not known.

PCR amplification relied on 60 Vbeta primers (plus 13 Jbeta primers). Some clones are missing from TCRdb's copy, which holds only in-frame ones; the method was immunoSEQ multiplex PCR. The sample carries about 130,000 clones, around 80% recorded once. General study findings and limits: There were several of the most significant clusters that appeared linked to common viral pathogens in a later analysis.

Sequenced sample: PBMCs. The origin of this receptor is a human donor in good health. The gene calls are TRBV6-1 and TRBJ1-1; D may be TRBD1 (6 bases). The CDR3 bases are TGTGCCAGCAGTGAAGCCGGGGGGCTGAGGGACACTGAAGCTTTCTTT. It codes for CASSEAGGLRDTEAFF.